This T cell receptor (beta chain) was identified in a study of cytomegalovirus exposure and HLA in healthy donors. General study findings and limits: The study recorded around 160 TCR beta chains that were cytomegalovirus-associated. A link between a missense DCLRE1C variant and TCR beta V- and J-gene trimming emerged from a later analysis.

The PCR had 60 Vbeta and 13 Jbeta primers. Generated by immunoSEQ multiplex PCR, the TCRdb table keeps only in-frame clones and is missing some. Recorded for this sample: around 27,000 clones. Remarks on this clone: What it binds is not known.

This CDR3 has 14 residues. Germline V gene lookup returns CDR1 SQVTM and CDR2 ANQGSEA. V lost 6 bases, J lost 0 bases, and 6 bases stayed unmatched. The sequence was obtained from a man younger than 45 in good health and CMV-seronegative. The rearrangement joins TRBV29-1 to TRBJ2-7; 9 nucleotides agree with TRBD1. The source material was PBMCs. CDR3 in DNA: TGCAGCGTGGTGGGGGGACAGGGCTCCTACGAGCAGTACTTC. Protein product: CSVVGGQGSYEQYF.